The sequence of this T cell receptor beta chain was determined in a study of Graves' ophthalmopathy and Graves' hyperthyroidism. Study-wide points: Thyroid clonotypes that were expanded above 0.001 frequency mostly also appeared in blood.

Additional autoimmune diseases, uncontrolled infections, pregnancy or lactation disqualified patients. RNA served as the template for amplifying TCR beta CDR3 regions. An opening RT-PCR round employed HTBI primers and preceded a second-round multiplex PCR. TCRdb re-derived calls from the multiplex PCR reads in MiXCR, one entry per CDR3 protein. The table has 650,000 to 800,000 distinct CDR3 sequences, roughly 41% seen once. This clonotype was observed many times. Its antigen is not identified. V dropped 3 bases and J dropped 2 bases, with 7 bases sitting between them. The CDR3 extends over 14 amino acids. Germline-derived CDR1 and CDR2 are LNHDA and SQIVND (reference sequence).

This TCR was recovered from an adult man with Graves' ophthalmopathy. Sample: peripheral blood. V usage is TRBV19 and J usage is TRBJ1-4; D is unclear. CDR3 sequence reads: CASSMRSTNEKLFF. DNA of the CDR3: TGTGCCAGTAGTATGCGTTCCACTAATGAAAAACTGTTTTTT.